The 5 T cell receptor beta chains in this list originate from one sample, sequenced in a study of T-cell reconstitution after alpha-beta-depleted transplantation in children. Unique molecular identifiers were incorporated when the TCRbeta library was constructed. TCRdb processed the PCR reads anew with MiXCR; each CDR3 protein has one entry. The table records about 150,000 distinct CDR3 sequences, around 10% of them present only once. Here the sequenced sample was PBMCs, taken before TCRalphabeta/CD19-depleted stem cell transplant. These receptors came from a boy aged 2 to 10 with acute myeloid leukemia, due to receive a stem cell transplant.

This clonotype was detected ten times or more. V usage is TRBV12-3 or TRBV12-4 and J usage is TRBJ1-1; possible D gene TRBD1, 5 bases. Deletions cut 5 bases from V and 6 bases from J, with 13 bases between. CDR3 length: 13 amino acids. The CDR3 here is CASSNWGVAEAFF. The CDR3 coding sequence is TGTGCCAGCAGTAACTGGGGGGTCGCTGAAGCTTTCTTT.

This clonotype was counted at least ten times. This rearrangement joins TRBV28 to TRBJ2-2, with D perhaps matching TRBD1 (6 bases). CDR1 is MDHEN and CDR2 is SYDVKM in the germline V gene. Trimming pared 3 bases from V and 5 bases from J, leaving 13 bases between. The CDR3 covers 15 residues. Here the CDR3 reads CASSLNQGMTGELFF. As DNA, the CDR3 is TGTGCCAGCAGTTTGAATCAGGGGATGACCGGGGAGCTGTTTTTT.

This clonotype occurred many times. The chain recombines TRBV12-3 or TRBV12-4 with TRBJ2-2; D is undetermined. CDR3 length: 12 residues. V was trimmed by 3 bases and J by 6 bases, leaving 5 bases between them. CDR3 sequence reads: CASSFAAGELFF. In DNA, the CDR3 is TGTGCCAGCAGTTTTGCGGCCGGGGAGCTGTTTTTT.

Concerning this clonotype: The germline gene is not matched at one end of the junction; a read error may be the cause. The chain is built from TRBV20-1 and TRBJ2-1; 13 bases are shared with TRBD2. The CDR3 contains 19 residues. In germline, CDR1 is DFQATT, CDR2 SNEGSKA (reference sequence). The CDR3 sequence is CCARDPGLAGPGSYNEQFF. For the CDR3, the DNA is TGCTGTGCTAGAGATCCGGGACTAGCGGGACCAGGGTCCTACAATGAGCAGTTCTTC.

Many counts were recorded for this clonotype. The chain links TRBV15 to TRBJ2-3, with 7 bases identical to TRBD2. The trim removed 0 bases at V and 4 bases at J, leaving 1 base unmatched. This CDR3 comprises 14 residues. From germline, CDR1 is LNHNV and CDR2 YYDKDF (reference sequence). The CDR3 nucleotides are TGTGCCACCAGCAGAGAGCGGGAGCCAGATACGCAGTATTTT. Protein product: CATSREREPDTQYF.